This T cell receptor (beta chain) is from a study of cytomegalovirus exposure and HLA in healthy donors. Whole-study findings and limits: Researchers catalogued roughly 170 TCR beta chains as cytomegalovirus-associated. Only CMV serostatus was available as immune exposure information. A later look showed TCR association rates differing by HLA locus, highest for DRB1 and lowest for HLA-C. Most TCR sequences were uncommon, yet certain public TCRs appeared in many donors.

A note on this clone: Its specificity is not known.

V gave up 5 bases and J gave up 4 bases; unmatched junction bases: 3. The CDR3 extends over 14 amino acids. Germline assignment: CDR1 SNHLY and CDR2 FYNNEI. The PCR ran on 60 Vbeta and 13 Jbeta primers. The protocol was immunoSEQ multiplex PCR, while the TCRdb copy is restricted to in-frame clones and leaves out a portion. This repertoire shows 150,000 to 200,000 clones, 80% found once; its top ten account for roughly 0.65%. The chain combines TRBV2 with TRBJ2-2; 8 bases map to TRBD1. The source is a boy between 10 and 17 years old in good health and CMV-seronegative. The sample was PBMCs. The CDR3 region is CASSMGQATGELFF. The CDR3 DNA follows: TGTGCCAGCAGTATGGGACAGGCCACCGGGGAGCTGTTTTTT.